The T cell receptor (beta chain) described here comes from a study of CD4 and CD8 cells across lung adenocarcinoma regions. From the PCR reads, TCRdb called clonotypes with MiXCR, one entry per CDR3 protein. The data contain over 2,500 distinct CDR3 sequences, 55% to 65% of them seen just once; the ten biggest clones take up 15%. By proportion, this clonotype is large. Germline V lookup: CDR1 MNHNS, CDR2 SASEGT. Trimming cost V 10 bases and J 0 bases, with 19 bases left between them. The CDR3 has 16 residues. Localized lung adenocarcinoma, a non-small cell lung cancer, affected the donors. This rearrangement joins TRBV6-1 to TRBJ2-1; D is possibly TRBD2 (6 bases). The TCR was taken from a male donor with lung adenocarcinoma. The CD4 and CD8 labels of this study may be unreliable. Sequenced: CD4+ T cells from the margin of a lung tumor. The CDR3 DNA reads as TGTGCCATTTCTCGGGTGGCGGGGAGCTCCTACAATGAGCAGTTCTTC. It specifies CAISRVAGSSYNEQFF.